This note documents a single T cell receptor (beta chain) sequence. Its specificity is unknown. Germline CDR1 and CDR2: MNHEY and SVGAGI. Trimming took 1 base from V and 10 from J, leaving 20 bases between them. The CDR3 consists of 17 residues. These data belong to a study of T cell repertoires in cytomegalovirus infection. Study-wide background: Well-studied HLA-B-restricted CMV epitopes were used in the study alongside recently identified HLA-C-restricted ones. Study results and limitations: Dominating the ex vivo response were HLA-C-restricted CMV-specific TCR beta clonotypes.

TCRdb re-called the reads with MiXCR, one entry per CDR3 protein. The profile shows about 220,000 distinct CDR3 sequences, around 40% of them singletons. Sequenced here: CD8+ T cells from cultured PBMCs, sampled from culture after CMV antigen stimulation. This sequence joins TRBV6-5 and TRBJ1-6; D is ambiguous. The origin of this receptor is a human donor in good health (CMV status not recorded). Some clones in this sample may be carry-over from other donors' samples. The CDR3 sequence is CASSYFQFGSGGSPLHF. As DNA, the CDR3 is TGTGCCAGCAGTTACTTTCAGTTCGGGAGCGGTGGGTCACCCCTCCACTTT.